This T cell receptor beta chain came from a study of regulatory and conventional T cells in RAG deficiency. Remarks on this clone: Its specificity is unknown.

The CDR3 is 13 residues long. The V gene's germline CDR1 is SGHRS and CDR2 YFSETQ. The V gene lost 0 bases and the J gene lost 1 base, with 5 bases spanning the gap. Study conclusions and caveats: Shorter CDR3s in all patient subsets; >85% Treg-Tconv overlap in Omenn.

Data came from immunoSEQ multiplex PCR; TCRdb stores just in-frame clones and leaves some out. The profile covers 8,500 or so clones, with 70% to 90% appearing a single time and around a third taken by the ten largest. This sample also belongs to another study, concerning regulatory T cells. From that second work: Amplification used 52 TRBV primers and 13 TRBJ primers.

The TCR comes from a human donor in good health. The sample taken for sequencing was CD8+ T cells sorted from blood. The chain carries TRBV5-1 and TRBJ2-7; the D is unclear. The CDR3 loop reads CASSLDISYEQYF. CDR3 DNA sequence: TGCGCCAGCAGCTTGGACATATCCTACGAGCAGTACTTC.